This TCR beta chain was obtained from a study of shared clonotypes between healthy human individuals. Study-level background: There were three CD4 naive, three CD4 memory, two CD8 naive and one CD8 memory plates per donor. Points from the study as a whole: In general, naive subsets displayed greater estimated richness than memory subsets did. Sampling used blood alone; tissue repertoires probably differ.

Comment on this clone: Its antigen is as yet unknown.

Clones were sequenced by immunoSEQ multiplex PCR, and TCRdb holds only the in-frame ones, with some missing. There are over 2 million clones in the sample; about 95% occur only once, and roughly 1% lies in the top ten. V gave up 1 base and J gave up 0 bases, with 9 bases separating them. The CDR3 is made up of 16 amino acids. Germline V gives CDR1 SGHAT, CDR2 FQNNGV. Naive CD8 cells lacked CD45RO, underwent positive selection for CCR7 and left out terminally differentiated effector memory CD45RA+ cells. The study drew all its donors from Caucasian adults living in Nashville, Tennessee. The material sequenced was naive CD8+ T cells sorted from blood. The chain uses TRBV11-2 and TRBJ2-2; D is unresolved. This sequence originates from a man younger than 35 in good health. CDR3 nucleotide sequence: TGTGCCAGCAGCTTAGCACCCGAGTCGAACACCGGGGAGCTGTTTTTT. Its protein is CASSLAPESNTGELFF.